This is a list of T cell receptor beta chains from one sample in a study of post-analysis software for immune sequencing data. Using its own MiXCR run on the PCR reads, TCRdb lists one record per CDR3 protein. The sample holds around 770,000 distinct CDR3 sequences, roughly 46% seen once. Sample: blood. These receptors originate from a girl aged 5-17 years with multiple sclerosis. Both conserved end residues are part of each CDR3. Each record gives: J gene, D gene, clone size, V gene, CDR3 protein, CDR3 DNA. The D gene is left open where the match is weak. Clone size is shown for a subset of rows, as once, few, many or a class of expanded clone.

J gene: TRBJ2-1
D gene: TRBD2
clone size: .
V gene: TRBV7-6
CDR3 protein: CASREAGENEQFF
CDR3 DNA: TGTGCCAGCAGGGAAGCGGGGGAGAATGAGCAGTTCTTC

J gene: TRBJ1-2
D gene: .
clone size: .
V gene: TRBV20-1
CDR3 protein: CSASETSYGYTF
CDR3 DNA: TGCAGTGCCTCCGAGACTAGTTATGGCTACACCTTC

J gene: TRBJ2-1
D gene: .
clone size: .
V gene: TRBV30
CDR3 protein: CACRPRNLYEQFF
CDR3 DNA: TGTGCCTGCCGCCCCCGCAATCTCTATGAGCAGTTCTTC

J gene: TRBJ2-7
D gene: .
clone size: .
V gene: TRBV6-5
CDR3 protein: CASKTTEVSYEQYF
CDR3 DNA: TGTGCCAGCAAAACGACAGAAGTCTCCTACGAGCAGTACTTC

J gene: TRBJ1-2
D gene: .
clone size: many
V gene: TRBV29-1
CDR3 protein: CSVEDRNYGYTF
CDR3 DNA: TGCAGCGTTGAAGACCGAAACTATGGCTACACCTTC

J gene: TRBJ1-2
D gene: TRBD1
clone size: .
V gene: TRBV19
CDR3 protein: CASTGTGSGYTF
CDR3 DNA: TGTGCCAGTACCGGGACAGGGAGCGGCTACACCTTC

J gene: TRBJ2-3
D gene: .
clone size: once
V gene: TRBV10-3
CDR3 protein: CAISDNFLDTQYF
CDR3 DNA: TGTGCCATCAGTGATAATTTCTTGGATACGCAGTATTTT

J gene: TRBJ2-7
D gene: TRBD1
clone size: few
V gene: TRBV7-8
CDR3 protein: CASSPLWDSYSYEQYF
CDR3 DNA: TGTGCCAGCAGCCCCTTGTGGGACAGCTACTCCTACGAGCAGTACTTC

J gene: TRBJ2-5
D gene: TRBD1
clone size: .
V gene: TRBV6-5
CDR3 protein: CASSYPGQGKETQYF
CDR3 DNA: TGTGCCAGCAGTTACCCAGGACAGGGGAAAGAGACCCAGTACTTC

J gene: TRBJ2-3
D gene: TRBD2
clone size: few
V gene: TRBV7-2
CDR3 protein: CASTHPIGTSGKIDTQYF
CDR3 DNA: TGTGCCAGCACCCACCCTATCGGGACTAGCGGGAAGATAGATACGCAGTATTTT

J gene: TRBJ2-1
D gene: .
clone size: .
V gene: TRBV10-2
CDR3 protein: CASSESRVRNYNEQFF
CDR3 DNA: TGCGCCAGCAGTGAGTCGAGGGTTCGGAACTACAATGAGCAGTTCTTC

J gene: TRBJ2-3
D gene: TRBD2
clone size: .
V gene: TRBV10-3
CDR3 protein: CAVSGTSGTTDTQYF
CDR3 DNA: TGTGCCGTCAGTGGGACTAGCGGGACAACAGATACGCAGTATTTT

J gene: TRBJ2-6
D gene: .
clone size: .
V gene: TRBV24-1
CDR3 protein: CVGPAGANVLTF
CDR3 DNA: TGTGTGGGACCGGCTGGGGCCAACGTCCTGACTTTC

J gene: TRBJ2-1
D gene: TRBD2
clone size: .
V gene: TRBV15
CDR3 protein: CATSRDLASGANEQFF
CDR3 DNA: TGTGCCACCAGCAGAGATTTGGCTAGCGGGGCCAATGAGCAGTTCTTC

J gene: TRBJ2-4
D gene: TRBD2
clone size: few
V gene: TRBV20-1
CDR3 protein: CSARIFGLAGLIAKNIQYF
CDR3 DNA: TGCAGTGCTCGTATCTTCGGACTAGCGGGACTTATAGCCAAAAACATTCAGTACTTC

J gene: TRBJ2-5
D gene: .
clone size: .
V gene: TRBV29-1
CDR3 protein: CSVALPAGRETQYF
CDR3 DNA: TGCAGCGTTGCCCTCCCGGCGGGAAGGGAGACCCAGTACTTC

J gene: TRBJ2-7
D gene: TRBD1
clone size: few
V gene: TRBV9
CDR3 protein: CASSVGKTGVGEQYF
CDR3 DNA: TGTGCCAGCAGCGTAGGGAAGACAGGGGTCGGCGAGCAGTACTTC

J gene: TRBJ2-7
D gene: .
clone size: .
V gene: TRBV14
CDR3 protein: CASSHPLAGVYEQYF
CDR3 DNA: TGTGCCAGCAGCCACCCACTAGCCGGAGTTTACGAGCAGTACTTC

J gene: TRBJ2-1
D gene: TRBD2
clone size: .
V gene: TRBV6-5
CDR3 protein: CASSYSSLAGGDYNEQFF
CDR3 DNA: TGTGCCAGCAGTTACTCGAGCCTAGCGGGAGGGGACTACAATGAGCAGTTCTTC

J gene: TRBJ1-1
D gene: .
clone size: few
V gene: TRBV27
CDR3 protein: CASSATVSRGARLEAFF
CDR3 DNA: TGTGCCAGCAGTGCCACCGTATCCCGGGGGGCGAGGCTTGAAGCTTTCTTT

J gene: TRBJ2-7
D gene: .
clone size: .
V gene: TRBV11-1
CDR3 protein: CASSSRDSLPYEQYF
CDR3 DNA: TGTGCCAGCAGCTCGCGGGACAGCCTCCCCTACGAGCAGTACTTC

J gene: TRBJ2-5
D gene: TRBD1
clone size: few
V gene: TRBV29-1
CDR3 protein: CSVVVTGGEGETQYF
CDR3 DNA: TGCAGCGTCGTCGTGACAGGGGGTGAGGGAGAGACCCAGTACTTC

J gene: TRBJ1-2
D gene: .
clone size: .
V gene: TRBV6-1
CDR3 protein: CASSGGTYGYTF
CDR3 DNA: TGTGCCAGCAGTGGAGGGACCTATGGCTACACCTTC

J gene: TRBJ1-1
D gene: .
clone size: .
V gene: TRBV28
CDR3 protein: CASSPFNRYVEAFF
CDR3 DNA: TGTGCCAGCAGCCCATTCAATCGATACGTTGAAGCTTTCTTT

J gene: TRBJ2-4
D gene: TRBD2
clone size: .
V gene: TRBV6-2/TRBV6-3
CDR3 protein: CASSYEVAGGHKNIQYF
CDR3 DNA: TGTGCCAGCAGTTACGAGGTAGCGGGAGGCCACAAAAACATTCAGTACTTC

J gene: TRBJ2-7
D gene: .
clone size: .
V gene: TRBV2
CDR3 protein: CASSELNSYEQYF
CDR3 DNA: TGTGCCAGCAGTGAACTAAACTCCTACGAGCAGTACTTC

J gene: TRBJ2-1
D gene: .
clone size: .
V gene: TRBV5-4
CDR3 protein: CASSLAVGGPGNEQFF
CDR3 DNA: TGCGCCAGCAGCTTGGCTGTGGGAGGACCCGGGAATGAGCAGTTCTTC

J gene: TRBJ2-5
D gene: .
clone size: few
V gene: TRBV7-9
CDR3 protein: CASSLAVLAMQETQYF
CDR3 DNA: TGTGCCAGCAGCTTGGCGGTTCTAGCAATGCAGGAGACCCAGTACTTC

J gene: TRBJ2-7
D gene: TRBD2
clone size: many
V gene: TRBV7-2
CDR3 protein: CASSPPGLAVYEQYF
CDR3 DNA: TGTGCCAGCAGCCCCCCAGGACTAGCGGTCTACGAGCAGTACTTC

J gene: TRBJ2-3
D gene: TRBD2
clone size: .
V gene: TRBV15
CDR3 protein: CATSRDRTSGSSTQYF
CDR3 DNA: TGTGCCACCAGCAGAGACCGGACTAGCGGGAGTAGTACGCAGTATTTT

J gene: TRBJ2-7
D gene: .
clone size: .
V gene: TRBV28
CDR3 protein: CASTRAAKVHEQYF
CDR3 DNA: TGTGCCAGCACCCGGGCGGCTAAAGTCCACGAGCAGTACTTC

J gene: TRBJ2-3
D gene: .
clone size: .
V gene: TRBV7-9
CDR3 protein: CASSHLQAGSTDTQYF
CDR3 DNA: TGTGCCAGCAGCCACCTCCAGGCGGGTAGCACAGATACGCAGTATTTT

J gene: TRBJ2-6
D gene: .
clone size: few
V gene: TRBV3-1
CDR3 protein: CASSQDHSGANVLTF
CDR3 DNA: TGTGCCAGCAGCCAAGATCACTCTGGGGCCAACGTCCTGACTTTC

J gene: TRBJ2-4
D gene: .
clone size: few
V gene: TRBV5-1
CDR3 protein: CASSPIQGARAKNIQYF
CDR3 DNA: TGCGCCAGCAGCCCGATACAGGGAGCTCGGGCCAAAAACATTCAGTACTTC

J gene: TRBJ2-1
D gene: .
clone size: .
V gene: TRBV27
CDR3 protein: CASSLSPGREQFF
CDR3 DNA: TGTGCCAGCAGTTTATCACCGGGGCGTGAGCAGTTCTTC

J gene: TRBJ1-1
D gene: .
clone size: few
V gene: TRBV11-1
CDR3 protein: CASSLVETGLEAFF
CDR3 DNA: TGTGCCAGCAGCTTAGTCGAGACGGGACTGGAAGCTTTCTTT

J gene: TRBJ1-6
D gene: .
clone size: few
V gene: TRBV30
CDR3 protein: CAWSVRAHSPPHF
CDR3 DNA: TGTGCCTGGAGTGTACGGGCTCATTCACCCCCCCACTTT

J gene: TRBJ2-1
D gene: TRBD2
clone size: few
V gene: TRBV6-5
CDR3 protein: CASSTSEWNEQFF
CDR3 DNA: TGTGCCAGCAGTACTAGCGAGTGGAATGAGCAGTTCTTC

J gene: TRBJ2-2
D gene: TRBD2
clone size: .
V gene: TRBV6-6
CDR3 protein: CASSPTGLAGATGELFF
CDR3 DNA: TGTGCCAGCAGTCCGACCGGACTAGCGGGGGCCACCGGGGAGCTGTTTTTT

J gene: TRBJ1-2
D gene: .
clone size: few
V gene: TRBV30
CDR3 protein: CAWRAVWGYTF
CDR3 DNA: TGTGCCTGGAGGGCGGTCTGGGGCTACACCTTC

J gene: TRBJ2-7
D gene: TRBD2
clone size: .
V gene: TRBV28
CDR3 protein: CASSYGSGLAGVYEQYF
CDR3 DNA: TGTGCCAGCAGTTACGGCTCGGGACTAGCGGGAGTCTACGAGCAGTACTTC

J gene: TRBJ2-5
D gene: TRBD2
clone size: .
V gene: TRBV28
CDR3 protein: CASSPTGLALQETQYF
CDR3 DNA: TGTGCCAGCAGTCCTACGGGACTAGCGCTACAAGAGACCCAGTACTTC

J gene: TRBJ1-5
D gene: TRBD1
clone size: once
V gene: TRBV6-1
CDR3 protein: CASSDPYRGLRQPQHF
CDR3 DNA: TGTGCCAGCAGTGATCCCTACAGGGGGCTCCGTCAGCCCCAGCATTTT

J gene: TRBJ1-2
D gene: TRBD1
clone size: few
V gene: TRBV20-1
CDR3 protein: CSARGAGQPNYGYTF
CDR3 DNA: TGCAGTGCTAGGGGGGCGGGACAGCCTAACTATGGCTACACCTTC

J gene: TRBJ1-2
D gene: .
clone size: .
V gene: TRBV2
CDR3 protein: CASSAGYKRGVYGYTF
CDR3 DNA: TGTGCCAGCAGTGCCGGCTATAAAAGGGGGGTCTATGGCTACACCTTC

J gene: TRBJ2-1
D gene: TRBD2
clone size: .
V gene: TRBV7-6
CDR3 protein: CASRPWAGGLNEQFF
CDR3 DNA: TGTGCCAGCAGGCCATGGGCGGGAGGGCTTAATGAGCAGTTCTTC

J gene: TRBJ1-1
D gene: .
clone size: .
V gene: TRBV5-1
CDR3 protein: CASSLQGSEAEAFF
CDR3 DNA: TGCGCCAGCAGCTTACAGGGAAGCGAGGCTGAAGCTTTCTTT

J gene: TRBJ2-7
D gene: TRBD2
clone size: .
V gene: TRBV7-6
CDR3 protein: CASSLGSSGGAYEQYF
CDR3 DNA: TGTGCCAGCAGCTTAGGGTCTAGCGGGGGAGCCTACGAGCAGTACTTC